A selection of T cell receptor beta chains follows, all from one sample in a study of blood T cell repertoires in COVID-19. The assay was immunoSEQ multiplex PCR, and TCRdb's table has in-frame clones only and misses some. Here the sample spans some 340,000 clones, around four fifths being singletons. Material: peripheral blood. The receptor source for this set is a man aged 30-40 years with active or convalescent COVID-19. Each CDR3 is given with its conserved first and last residue. Fields, in order: D gene, J gene, V gene, clone size, CDR3 protein, CDR3 DNA. The D gene is left open where the match is weak. Only part of the rows carry a size: once, few, many, or a class if the clone is expanded.

D gene: -
J gene: TRBJ2-7
V gene: TRBV30
clone size: -
CDR3 protein: CAWTTGGDAYEQYF
CDR3 DNA: TGTGCCTGGACAACGGGCGGGGACGCCTACGAGCAGTACTTC

D gene: TRBD1
J gene: TRBJ2-2
V gene: TRBV4-1
clone size: -
CDR3 protein: CASSQDPQGAGTGELFF
CDR3 DNA: TGCGCCAGCAGCCAAGATCCCCAGGGGGCGGGAACCGGGGAGCTGTTTTTT

D gene: TRBD2
J gene: TRBJ2-7
V gene: TRBV30
clone size: -
CDR3 protein: CAWSPLSGGAYEQYF
CDR3 DNA: TGTGCCTGGAGTCCCCTTAGCGGGGGGGCCTACGAGCAGTACTTC

D gene: TRBD1
J gene: TRBJ1-4
V gene: TRBV29-1
clone size: -
CDR3 protein: CSVEVDSGGAKLFF
CDR3 DNA: TGCAGCGTTGAAGTGGACTCAGGGGGAGCAAAACTGTTTTTT

D gene: -
J gene: TRBJ2-7
V gene: TRBV20-1
clone size: -
CDR3 protein: CSASQAYSYEQYF
CDR3 DNA: TGCAGTGCTAGTCAGGCGTACTCCTACGAGCAGTACTTC

D gene: TRBD1
J gene: TRBJ1-4
V gene: TRBV29-1
clone size: -
CDR3 protein: CSAPGTGPNEKLFF
CDR3 DNA: TGCAGCGCCCCGGGGACAGGTCCGAATGAAAAACTGTTTTTT

D gene: TRBD1
J gene: TRBJ1-1
V gene: TRBV30
clone size: once
CDR3 protein: CAWSKSRTGGTEAFF
CDR3 DNA: TGTGCCTGGAGTAAATCCCGGACAGGGGGCACTGAAGCTTTCTTT

D gene: TRBD1
J gene: TRBJ1-3
V gene: TRBV7-2
clone size: -
CDR3 protein: CASSDRTGAGNTIYF
CDR3 DNA: TGTGCCAGCAGCGATCGGACAGGGGCAGGAAACACCATATATTTT

D gene: TRBD2
J gene: TRBJ2-1
V gene: TRBV4-3
clone size: -
CDR3 protein: CASRASGGGDEQFF
CDR3 DNA: TGCGCCAGCAGGGCTAGCGGGGGCGGGGATGAGCAGTTCTTC

D gene: -
J gene: TRBJ1-1
V gene: TRBV7-9
clone size: -
CDR3 protein: CASSTQGRGTLAFF
CDR3 DNA: TGTGCCAGCAGCACGCAGGGCCGCGGAACGTTGGCTTTCTTT

D gene: TRBD1
J gene: TRBJ2-3
V gene: TRBV27
clone size: -
CDR3 protein: CASSLNFGQVEITDTQYF
CDR3 DNA: TGTGCCAGCAGTTTAAATTTCGGACAGGTCGAAATCACAGATACGCAGTATTTT

D gene: -
J gene: TRBJ1-1
V gene: TRBV5-1
clone size: -
CDR3 protein: CASSLGGANTEAFF
CDR3 DNA: TGCGCCAGCAGCTTAGGGGGAGCCAACACTGAAGCTTTCTTT

D gene: -
J gene: TRBJ1-2
V gene: TRBV4-2
clone size: once
CDR3 protein: CASSQEEQAYGYTF
CDR3 DNA: TGTGCCAGCAGCCAAGAGGAACAGGCTTATGGCTACACCTTC

D gene: -
J gene: TRBJ1-4
V gene: TRBV12-3/TRBV12-4
clone size: -
CDR3 protein: CASSFIQSEKLFF
CDR3 DNA: TGTGCCAGCAGTTTTATACAATCTGAAAAACTGTTTTTT

D gene: TRBD1
J gene: TRBJ1-3
V gene: TRBV11-3
clone size: -
CDR3 protein: CASSSGQGASGNTIYF
CDR3 DNA: TGTGCCAGCAGCTCCGGACAGGGGGCCTCTGGAAACACCATATATTTT

D gene: TRBD1
J gene: TRBJ1-2
V gene: TRBV20-1
clone size: -
CDR3 protein: CSAQGAFGYTF
CDR3 DNA: TGCAGTGCTCAGGGGGCGTTTGGCTACACCTTC

D gene: -
J gene: TRBJ2-1
V gene: TRBV19
clone size: few
CDR3 protein: CASSIGRNEQFF
CDR3 DNA: TGTGCCAGTAGTATAGGGAGGAATGAGCAGTTCTTC